These 21 T cell receptor beta chains were all obtained from the same sample, sequenced in a study of cytomegalovirus exposure and HLA in healthy donors. PCR amplification relied on 60 Vbeta primers (plus 13 Jbeta primers). TCRdb's copy holds only in-frame clones and misses some; the assay was immunoSEQ multiplex PCR. Of about 160,000 clones in the sample, around 81% were seen once. The specimen was PBMCs. Receptors originate from a woman aged 40 to 55 in good health and CMV-seronegative.

V is TRBV9 and J is TRBJ2-7; 9 bases fit TRBD1. This CDR3 has 14 amino acids. V was pared by 4 bases and J by 2 bases, with 4 bases of the junction left unmatched. Germline values: CDR1 SGDLS, CDR2 YYNGEE. DNA for the CDR3: TGTGCCAGCAGCCCCGGGACAGGGACCTACGAGCAGTACTTC. It is translated as CASSPGTGTYEQYF. Filled out from reference TRBV9 and TRBJ2-7, the complete variable domain reads DSGVTQTPKHLITATGQRVTLRCSPRSGDLSVYWYQQSLDQGLQFLIQYYNGEERAKGNILERFSAQQFPDLHSELNLSSLELGDSALYFCASSPGTGTYEQYFGPGTRLTVT.

The chain is built from TRBV6-4 and TRBJ1-1, with D perhaps matching TRBD1 (6 bases). The CDR3 runs to 14 residues. Germline V gene lookup returns CDR1 MRHNA and CDR2 SNTAGT. V dropped 1 base and J dropped 3 bases, with 9 bases sitting between them. The CDR3 spells CASSDYAGDTEAFF. The CDR3 DNA follows: TGTGCCAGCAGTGACTACGCAGGGGACACTGAAGCTTTCTTT.

The CDR3 is CATRSKNGRINTEAFF. CDR3 nucleotide sequence: TGTGCCACCAGATCGAAGAACGGCAGGATTAACACTGAAGCTTTCTTT. V and J are TRBV15 and TRBJ1-1; D is undetermined. The CDR3 is 16 residues long. Trimming shortened V by 6 bases and J by 2 bases, and 19 bases separated the two germline ends. Looked up from germline, CDR1 is LNHNV and CDR2 is YYDKDF (reference sequence). Variable domain in full (rest from reference TRBV15 and TRBJ1-1): DAMVIQNPRYQVTQFGKPVTLSCSQTLNHNVMYWYQQKSSQAPKLLFHYYDKDFNNEADTPDNFQSRRPNTSFCFLDIRSPGLGDTAMYLCATRSKNGRINTEAFFGQGTRLTVV.

This chain links TRBV2 with TRBJ2-7; 13 bases agree with TRBD2. The V segment lost 2 bases and the J segment 0 bases; nucleotides outside the gene matches: 4. The CDR3 is 17 amino acids. The V gene's germline CDR1 is SNHLY and CDR2 FYNNEI. DNA for the CDR3: TGTGCCAGCAGTGAACAACTAGCGGGAGGGAGCTCCTACGAGCAGTACTTC. It specifies CASSEQLAGGSSYEQYF.

The chain combines TRBV5-1 with TRBJ2-7; D call uncertain. The CDR3 sequence is 12 residues long. Deletions cut 2 bases from V and 6 bases from J, with 9 bases between. The germline gives CDR1 SGHRS, CDR2 YFSETQ. Here the CDR3 reads CASSFNSGEQYF. The CDR3 nucleotides read TGCGCCAGCAGCTTTAACTCGGGCGAGCAGTACTTC.

This clone was recorded a few times. The rearrangement joins TRBV19 to TRBJ1-3; D gene uncertain. Trimming pared 1 base from V and 0 bases from J, leaving 7 bases between. Germline CDR1 reads LNHDA; CDR2 reads SQIVND (reference sequence). The CDR3 spans 15 residues. CDR3 DNA: TGTGCCAGTAGTATAGGAGAGAACTCTGGAAACACCATATATTTT. As protein: CASSIGENSGNTIYF.

This chain links TRBV2 with TRBJ2-3; D unresolved. Germline V gene data show CDR1 as SNHLY and CDR2 as FYNNEI. The ends were cut back, 6 bases at V and 2 bases at J, with 9 bases in the middle. CDR3 length: 13 residues. CDR3 nucleotide sequence: TGTGCCAGCAGCTGGGCAGCCACAGATACGCAGTATTTT. It encodes CASSWAATDTQYF.

The count of this clone is one. Other DNA sequences in the same sample also yield this CDR3. The rearrangement links TRBV7-9 to TRBJ2-1; D is unresolved. The CDR3 sequence is 11 residues long. V was shortened by 3 bases and J by 7 bases, with 4 bases between the two germline ends. Germline-derived CDR1 and CDR2 are SEHNR and FQNEAQ (reference sequence). This chain's CDR3 is CASSFNNEQFF. In DNA, the CDR3 is TGTGCCAGCAGCTTCAATAATGAGCAGTTCTTC. The whole variable domain, filled in from reference TRBV7-9 and TRBJ2-1, reads DTGVSQNPRHKITKRGQNVTFRCDPISEHNRLYWYRQTLGQGPEFLTYFQNEAQLEKSRLLSDRFSAERPKGSFSTLEIQRTEQGDSAMYLCASSFNNEQFFGPGTRLTVL.

The rearrangement joins TRBV27 to TRBJ1-3; no firm D call. Trimming stripped 0 bases from V and 4 bases from J, with 10 bases between. CDR3 size: 15 residues. In germline, CDR1 is MNHEY, CDR2 SMNVEV (reference sequence). Here the CDR3 reads CASSLSYGKGNTIYF. The DNA for the CDR3 is TGTGCCAGCAGTTTATCGTACGGGAAAGGAAACACCATATATTTT.

The chain has TRBV19 and TRBJ2-5; TRBD2 aligns across 7 bases. V shed 3 bases, J shed 7 bases, and the junction held 8 bases outside the gene matches. Looked up from germline, CDR1 is LNHDA and CDR2 is SQIVND (reference sequence). This CDR3 has 14 residues. CDR3 protein: CASSIEGRGGTQYF. In DNA, the CDR3 is TGTGCCAGTAGTATTGAGGGCCGCGGGGGGACCCAGTACTTC. The variable domain in full, completed from reference TRBV19 and TRBJ2-5, reads DGGITQSPKYLFRKEGQNVTLSCEQNLNHDAMYWYRQDPGQGLRLIYYSQIVNDFQKGDIAEGYSVSREKKESFPLTVTSAQKNPTAFYLCASSIEGRGGTQYFGPGTRLLVL.

This clone appeared once. V and J are TRBV28 and TRBJ1-4; TRBD1 might be the D (6 bases). Trimming cost V 8 bases and J 5 bases, with 12 bases left between them. The CDR3 runs 13 residues. The V gene's germline CDR1 is MDHEN and CDR2 SYDVKM. The CDR3 here is CASLGGPNEKLFF. DNA for the CDR3: TGTGCCAGCTTGGGGGGGCCCAATGAAAAACTGTTTTTT.

The chain joins TRBV19 to TRBJ2-3; D ambiguous. Germline V gene data show CDR1 as LNHDA and CDR2 as SQIVND (reference sequence). The CDR3 loop spans 12 amino acids. V lost 6 bases, J lost 3 bases, and 7 bases lay in between. CDR3 loop: CASSQLTDTQYF. The CDR3, as DNA: TGTGCCAGTAGCCAACTGACAGATACGCAGTATTTT. The whole variable domain, filled in from reference TRBV19 and TRBJ2-3, reads DGGITQSPKYLFRKEGQNVTLSCEQNLNHDAMYWYRQDPGQGLRLIYYSQIVNDFQKGDIAEGYSVSREKKESFPLTVTSAQKNPTAFYLCASSQLTDTQYFGPGTRLTVL.

In its sample, this clone was seen a few times. The chain employs TRBV27 and TRBJ2-3, with 9 bases that match TRBD1. The CDR3 is 14 amino acids. CDR1 and CDR2 (germline): MNHEY, SMNVEV (reference sequence). V was clipped by 10 bases and J by 3 bases; unmatched bases: 8. CDR3 in DNA: TGTGCCACAGGACCGGGACAGGGAACAGATACGCAGTATTTT. Amino acid sequence: CATGPGQGTDTQYF.

The rearrangement links TRBV7-2 to TRBJ2-6, with 9 bases that match TRBD1. Germline V gives CDR1 SGHTA, CDR2 FQGNSA. The length of the CDR3 is 16 residues. The V segment lost 5 bases and the J segment 0 bases; nucleotides outside the gene matches: 2. The CDR3 reads CASSPGQGSGANVLTF. As DNA, the CDR3 is TGTGCCAGCAGCCCGGGACAGGGCTCTGGGGCCAACGTCCTGACTTTC.

The chain uses TRBV6-1 and TRBJ1-2; D ambiguous. Trimming removed 6 bases from V and 0 bases from J, with 14 bases in between. The germline V gene has CDR1 MNHNS and CDR2 SASEGT. The CDR3 totals 15 residues. The CDR3 loop reads CASSREAKTNYGYTF. The CDR3 DNA reads TGTGCCAGCAGCCGCGAGGCAAAAACTAACTATGGCTACACCTTC.

This clone was detected only once. The chain links TRBV29-1 to TRBJ1-2; TRBD1 matches at 7 bases. Germline CDR1 and CDR2: SQVTM and ANQGSEA. V was pared by 4 bases and J by 4 bases, with 3 bases of the junction left unmatched. This CDR3 is built from 12 residues. The CDR3 loop is CSVVRDSYGYTF. In DNA, the CDR3 is TGCAGCGTTGTACGGGACAGCTATGGCTACACCTTC.

This clone was observed a single time. V and J are TRBV7-9 and TRBJ1-1; possible D gene TRBD1, 6 bases. The length of the CDR3 is 14 residues. Trimming pared 5 bases from V and 3 bases from J, leaving 13 bases between. The germline gives CDR1 SEHNR, CDR2 FQNEAQ (reference sequence). The CDR3 region is CASSLQAGDTEAFF. CDR3 DNA sequence: TGTGCCAGCAGCCTACAGGCAGGGGACACTGAAGCTTTCTTT.

A few counts support this clone. This chain connects TRBV6-5 to TRBJ2-3; TRBD2 might be the D (6 bases). V lost 4 bases, J lost 0 bases, and 11 bases lay in between. The CDR3 runs 15 residues. Germline CDR1 MNHEY, CDR2 SVGAGI. The CDR3 here is CASSLSGTSTDTQYF. CDR3 in DNA: TGTGCCAGCAGTTTATCGGGGACTAGCACAGATACGCAGTATTTT.

The chain uses TRBV5-1 and TRBJ2-7; 11 bases map to TRBD1. CDR1 and CDR2 (germline): SGHRS, YFSETQ. CDR3 length: 12 residues. Unmatched junction bases numbered 2, after V lost 5 bases and J lost 7 bases. CDR3 protein: CASRGTGGEQYF. The CDR3 DNA sequence: TGCGCCAGCAGGGGGACAGGGGGTGAGCAGTACTTC.

The sample holds one count of this clone. This chain connects TRBV15 to TRBJ2-5; TRBD2 might be the D (5 bases). Trimming cost V 5 bases and J 5 bases, with 15 bases left between them. The CDR3 spans 14 residues. CDR1 is LNHNV, CDR2 YYDKDF, per germline (reference sequence). The CDR3, as DNA: TGTGCCACCAGCTCCCACGGGCCGGGGGAGACCCAGTACTTC. Translated: CATSSHGPGETQYF.

The chain combines TRBV7-9 with TRBJ2-5, with D tentatively TRBD1 (6 bases). Germline assignment: CDR1 SEHNR and CDR2 FQNEAQ (reference sequence). V was cut by 5 bases and J by 6 bases, with 10 bases left in between. CDR3 length: 12 residues. The CDR3 DNA sequence: TGTGCCAGCAGCGTGGACAGCCAGACCCAGTACTTC. The encoded protein is CASSVDSQTQYF.